This T cell receptor (beta chain) was captured by sequencing in a study of blood T cell repertoires in COVID-19. Method: immunoSEQ multiplex PCR; TCRdb's copy keeps in-frame clones and lacks some. Counted here are around 300,000 clones, 90% occurring once; the ten biggest clones make up 1.7%. CDR1 is MDHEN, CDR2 SYDVKM, per germline. The CDR3 loop spans 14 amino acids. Trimming left V 3 bases short and J 4 bases short, with 13 bases between. This clone was found a few times. The receptor was isolated from a woman under 30 with acute COVID-19. The chain carries TRBV28 and TRBJ2-7; D ambiguous. Sequences were obtained from PBMCs or T cells enriched from blood (not recorded which). The DNA for the CDR3 is TGTGCCAGCAGTTTTCGGAGATCGGAATACGAGCAGTACTTC. Translated, it gives CASSFRRSEYEQYF. Complete variable domain (other parts from reference TRBV28 and TRBJ2-7): DVKVTQSSRYLVKRTGEKVFLECVQDMDHENMFWYRQDPGLGLRLIYFSYDVKMKEKGDIPEGYSVSREKKERFSLILESASTNQTSMYLCASSFRRSEYEQYFGPGTRLTVT.